One and the same sample provided the 17 T cell receptor beta chains below, sequenced in a study of blood T cell repertoires in COVID-19. The table came from immunoSEQ multiplex PCR; TCRdb's copy has only in-frame clones and leaves some out. In the table there are about 50,000 clones, around 88% of which are singletons. The sample was peripheral blood. The receptors derive from a woman aged 55-75 years with acute or convalescent COVID-19.

V is TRBV27 and J is TRBJ2-7, with a tentative D call TRBD1 (6 bases). Looked up from germline, CDR1 is MNHEY and CDR2 is SMNVEV (reference sequence). The CDR3 runs 14 residues. V gave up 6 bases and J gave up 2 bases, with 14 bases separating them. The CDR3 nucleotides read TGTGCCAGCAGGAGGCAGGGGAGCGCCTACGAGCAGTACTTC. Its protein is CASRRQGSAYEQYF.

The chain recombines TRBV15 with TRBJ2-5, with D tentatively TRBD1 (6 bases). This CDR3 has 13 amino acids. V was cut by 6 bases and J by 14 bases, with 22 bases left in between. Germline V lookup: CDR1 LNHNV, CDR2 YYDKDF (reference sequence). The CDR3 DNA sequence: TGTGCCACCAGAGAATGGACAGTTGGATCTAGTTACTTC. This gives the protein CATREWTVGSSYF.

The rearrangement joins TRBV20-1 to TRBJ1-2; D perhaps matches TRBD1 (6 bases). Germline CDR1 and CDR2: DFQATT and SNEGSKA (reference sequence). The CDR3 spans 10 residues. DNA for the CDR3: TGCAGGCAGGGGTTGGACGGCTACACCTTC. Translation: CRQGLDGYTF.

The rearrangement joins TRBV24-1 to TRBJ2-3; TRBD1 matches 7 bases. Germline V gives CDR1 KGHDR, CDR2 SFDVKD. The CDR3 sequence is 16 residues long. V gave up 0 bases and J gave up 2 bases; unmatched junction bases: 4. In DNA form, the CDR3 reads TGTGCCACCAGTGATTTGACAGGGGATTTCACAGATACGCAGTATTTT. Its protein product is CATSDLTGDFTDTQYF.

The gene calls are TRBV5-4 and TRBJ2-5; TRBD2 is a possible D gene (6 bases). Trimming pared 4 bases from V and 6 bases from J, leaving 22 bases between. In germline, CDR1 is SGHNT, CDR2 YYREEE (reference sequence). The CDR3 is 16 amino acids. CDR3 DNA sequence: TGTGCCAGCAGCCCCTCCTCGACTAGTATATTAAAGACCCAGTACTTC. It yields the protein CASSPSSTSILKTQYF.

This clone was found once. This chain connects TRBV6-5 to TRBJ2-3; D is uncertain. The V and J ends lost 2 bases and 6 bases respectively, with 12 bases between them. Germline-derived CDR1 and CDR2 are MNHEY and SVGAGI. The CDR3 runs to 14 residues. The CDR3 coding sequence is TGTGCCAGCAGTTACGGTGCTCGGCGGGATACGCAGTATTTT. This translates into CASSYGARRDTQYF.

The chain joins TRBV3-1 (or the pseudogene TRBV3-2) to TRBJ1-6; 10 bases are a match to TRBD1. The CDR3 spans 15 residues. The J segment lost 5 bases and the V segment lost 6 bases, leaving 4 bases of the junction unmatched. Germline V gene lookup returns CDR1 LGHDT and CDR2 YNNKEL (reference sequence). CDR3 in DNA: TGTGCCAGCAGGGGGACAGGGGTGAATAATTCACCCCTCCACTTT. This gives the protein CASRGTGVNNSPLHF.

This clone was seen a few times. This chain links TRBV4-2 with TRBJ1-5, with a possible D match to TRBD1 (5 bases). Germline V gene lookup returns CDR1 LGHNA and CDR2 YNFKEQ. The CDR3 sequence is 15 residues long. V was trimmed by 0 bases and J by 7 bases, leaving 13 bases between them. CDR3 nucleotides: TGTGCCAGCAGCCAAGATCCCCTTGGGGGGCAGCCCCAGCATTTT. The encoded protein is CASSQDPLGGQPQHF.

CDR3 bases: TGTGCCAGCAGAGACAGGGTTTCACACGGCTACACCTTC. This encodes CASRDRVSHGYTF. This sequence joins TRBV2 and TRBJ1-2; TRBD1 matches 7 bases. Germline CDR1 and CDR2: SNHLY and FYNNEI. The CDR3 spans 13 residues. V dropped 6 bases and J dropped 8; count of bases not matched to a gene: 9.

This clone was seen a handful of times. J is TRBJ2-2 and V is TRBV7-2, with D perhaps TRBD2 (6 bases). Trimming took off 5 bases at V and 2 bases at J, with 15 bases between the two ends. The CDR3 loop spans 16 amino acids. Germline values: CDR1 SGHTA, CDR2 FQGNSA. This CDR3 reads CASSTTPRGNTGELFF. The CDR3 DNA reads as TGTGCCAGCAGCACGACACCGCGGGGTAACACCGGGGAGCTGTTTTTT.

The J gene is TRBJ1-2, the V gene TRBV19; D not resolved. The CDR3 has 15 amino acids. Germline-derived CDR1 and CDR2 are LNHDA and SQIVND (reference sequence). Here the CDR3 reads CASSDWTGIGYGYTF. The CDR3 region has the DNA TGTGCAAGCTCTGATTGGACGGGAATCGGATATGGCTACACCTTC. The variable domain in full, completed from reference TRBV19 and TRBJ1-2, reads DGGITQSPKYLFRKEGQNVTLSCEQNLNHDAMYWYRQDPGQGLRLIYYSQIVNDFQKGDIAEGYSVSREKKESFPLTVTSAQKNPTAFYLCASSDWTGIGYGYTFGSGTRLTVV.

This clone was observed a handful of times. The chain recombines TRBV27 with TRBJ1-4, with TRBD1 matching over 8 bases. J was trimmed by 0 bases and V by 4 bases; bases with no gene match: 10. This CDR3 has 18 amino acids. Germline V gene data show CDR1 as MNHEY and CDR2 as SMNVEV (reference sequence). The CDR3 region is CASSSGGGKLTTNEKLFF. In DNA, the CDR3 is TGTGCCAGCAGTTCAGGGGGCGGAAAGCTCACAACTAATGAAAAACTGTTTTTT.

This clone is labeled medium-sized. This sequence joins TRBV7-9 and TRBJ1-6, with TRBD1 identical over 7 bases. The CDR3 has 13 residues. With 5 bases clipped from V and 9 bases from J, the junction kept 4 bases outside the gene matches. Germline CDR1 is SEHNR and CDR2 is FQNEAQ (reference sequence). The CDR3 sequence is CASSLRTGSPLHF. In nucleotides, the CDR3 is TGTGCCAGCAGCCTACGGACAGGTTCACCCCTCCACTTT.

The chain combines TRBV12-3 or TRBV12-4 with TRBJ1-1; D not resolved. The CDR3 loop spans 11 amino acids. The ends were cut back, 3 bases at V and 6 bases at J, with 5 bases in the middle. The CDR3 loop is CASSFRAEAFF. The CDR3, as DNA: TGTGCCAGCAGTTTCCGAGCTGAAGCTTTCTTT.

The chain links TRBV14 to TRBJ2-1, with 8 bases that match TRBD1. Per germline, CDR1 SGHDN and CDR2 FVKESK. This CDR3 spans 14 amino acids. The V and J ends lost 5 bases and 9 bases, in that order; junction bases with no gene match: 9. CDR3 residues: CASSWDRPLGEQFF. CDR3 nucleotides: TGTGCCAGCAGCTGGGACAGGCCACTGGGTGAGCAGTTCTTC.

The sample holds one count of this clone. J is TRBJ2-2 and V is TRBV5-1; D is ambiguous. Germline V CDR1 and CDR2: SGHRS, YFSETQ. CDR3 size: 14 residues. V was shortened by 1 base and J by 3 bases, with 7 bases between the two germline ends. In DNA form, the CDR3 reads TGCGCCAGCAGCTTGATGGCGGACACCGGGGAGCTGTTTTTT. Translation gives CASSLMADTGELFF. Supplemented by reference TRBV5-1 and TRBJ2-2, the full variable domain reads KAGVTQTPRYLIKTRGQQVTLSCSPISGHRSVSWYQQTPGQGLQFLFEYFSETQRNKGNFPGRFSGRQFSNSRSEMNVSTLELGDSALYLCASSLMADTGELFFGEGSRLTVL.

V usage is TRBV7-9 and J usage is TRBJ1-3; 7 bases align to TRBD1. The V gene's germline CDR1 is SEHNR and CDR2 FQNEAQ (reference sequence). With V trimmed by 1 base and J by 0 bases, 6 bases remained unmatched. The CDR3 extends over 17 amino acids. CDR3 coding DNA: TGTGCCAGCAGCTTAGGACAGGGCCAACACTCTGGAAACACCATATATTTT. It codes for CASSLGQGQHSGNTIYF. Drawing the rest from reference TRBV7-9 and TRBJ1-3, the complete variable domain is DTGVSQNPRHKITKRGQNVTFRCDPISEHNRLYWYRQTLGQGPEFLTYFQNEAQLEKSRLLSDRFSAERPKGSFSTLEIQRTEQGDSAMYLCASSLGQGQHSGNTIYFGEGSWLTVV.